Shown below are 24 T cell receptor beta chains from a single sample sequenced in a study of T-cell memory formation after mild COVID-19. TCRdb reprocessed the 5' RACE reads with MiXCR, giving one entry per CDR3 protein. The sample lists 300,000 or so distinct CDR3 sequences, more than 15% occurring once. Specimen: PBMCs or a T cell subset sorted from them (not recorded which). The receptors were gathered from a man aged 18-30 years who had mild COVID-19 (a few samples of this study predate the infection). Cell type and time point are not known.

This clonotype was seen a few times. The chain uses TRBV5-1 and TRBJ2-5; the match to TRBD1 covers 7 bases. The CDR3 totals 16 residues. Losses at the gene ends were 4 bases for V and 4 bases for J; bases not matched to a gene: 13. Germline V gene sequence: CDR1 SGHRS, CDR2 YFSETQ. The CDR3 DNA reads TGCGCCAGCAGCCCAAACTCACAGGGGCCGGGAGAGACCCAGTACTTC. Amino acids: CASSPNSQGPGETQYF.

The V gene is TRBV5-5, the J gene TRBJ1-2, with D unresolved. The length of the CDR3 is 13 residues. The V and J ends lost 1 base and 6 bases respectively, with 10 bases between them. Germline V gene lookup returns CDR1 SGHKS and CDR2 YYEKEE (reference sequence). In DNA, the CDR3 is TGTGCCAGCAGCTTGTCGATGTTCGATGGCTACACCTTC. It yields the protein CASSLSMFDGYTF. The whole variable domain, remainder taken from reference TRBV5-5 and TRBJ1-2, is DAGVTQSPTHLIKTRGQQVTLRCSPISGHKSVSWYQQVLGQGPQFIFQYYEKEERGRGNFPDRFSARQFPNYSSELNVNALLLGDSALYLCASSLSMFDGYTFGSGTRLTVV.

This chain connects TRBV10-3 to TRBJ2-6, with unresolved D. In germline, CDR1 is ENHRY, CDR2 SYGVKD. The CDR3 is 14 amino acids. Trimming pared 10 bases from V and 0 bases from J, leaving 10 bases between. The CDR3 coding sequence is TGTGCCACCCGTAATATCTCTGGGGCCAACGTCCTGACTTTC. Protein: CATRNISGANVLTF.

This clonotype was detected a few times. The chain's CDR3 is CSAAEVDTEAFF. The CDR3, as DNA: TGCAGTGCTGCGGAAGTGGACACTGAAGCTTTCTTT. This chain joins TRBV20-1 and TRBJ1-1, with D hard to call. The length of the CDR3 is 12 residues. Trimming cost V 5 bases and J 3 bases, with 10 bases left between them. CDR1 is DFQATT and CDR2 is SNEGSKA in the germline V gene (reference sequence).

The genes are TRBV7-9 and TRBJ2-5, with 9 positions matching TRBD1. The V segment lost 6 bases and the J segment 2 bases; nucleotides outside the gene matches: 4. Per the germline V gene, CDR1 is SEHNR and CDR2 is FQNEAQ (reference sequence). This CDR3 has 14 amino acids. The CDR3 reads CASRRTGAQETQYF. The CDR3 DNA reads as TGTGCCAGCAGGAGGACAGGGGCACAAGAGACCCAGTACTTC.

This clonotype occurred a few times. V usage is TRBV6-6 and J usage is TRBJ2-2; TRBD2 might be the D (6 bases). Per germline, CDR1 MNHNY and CDR2 SVGAGI (reference sequence). V was trimmed by 6 bases and J by 6 bases, leaving 11 bases between them. This CDR3 comprises 13 residues. The DNA of the CDR3 is TGTGCCAGCAGGATAGCGGCCCCCGGGGAGCTGTTTTTT. It translates to CASRIAAPGELFF.

This rearrangement joins TRBV6-1 to TRBJ2-7; TRBD1 might be the D (6 bases). Germline CDR1 reads MNHNS; CDR2 reads SASEGT. With 4 bases removed from V and 6 bases from J, the gap between germline ends came to 7 bases. The CDR3 spans 11 residues. CDR3 amino acids: CASSGTAEQYV. The CDR3 bases are TGTGCCAGCAGTGGGACAGCCGAGCAGTACGTC.

V and J are TRBV12-3 or TRBV12-4 and TRBJ2-2, with TRBD2 matching 7 bases. The CDR3 covers 16 residues. V was clipped by 8 bases and J by 5 bases; unmatched bases: 14. DNA for the CDR3: TGTGCCAGCGAGTTCCTAGGACTAGGCCTTACCGGGGAGCTGTTTTTT. Translated: CASEFLGLGLTGELFF.

This clonotype was seen a handful of times. The chain has TRBV3-1 and TRBJ2-3; possibly TRBD1 for D (5 bases). Germline lookup yields CDR1 LGHDT and CDR2 YNNKEL (reference sequence). Trimming took 3 bases from V and 4 from J, leaving 5 bases between them. The CDR3 is made up of 12 amino acids. CDR3 nucleotides: TGTGCCAGCAGCCAGGGGCCAGATACGCAGTATTTT. Residues: CASSQGPDTQYF.

The V call is TRBV6-5, the J call TRBJ1-5; the match to TRBD1 covers 8 bases. There are 15 residues in the CDR3. The germline V gene has CDR1 MNHEY and CDR2 SVGAGI. The V and J ends lost 6 bases and 2 bases, in that order; junction bases with no gene match: 6. The CDR3 region has the DNA TGTGCCAGCAGAACCCAGGGGGCCGGCAATCAGCCCCAGCATTTT. This translates into CASRTQGAGNQPQHF.

This clonotype was detected only a few times. This chain links TRBV5-1 with TRBJ2-6; 9 bases agree with TRBD2. The V and J ends lost 1 base and 4 bases, in that order; junction bases with no gene match: 6. CDR1 and CDR2 (germline): SGHRS, YFSETQ. The CDR3 has 17 residues. CDR3 residues: CASSLHSGGSGANVLTF. Written as DNA, the CDR3 is TGCGCCAGCAGCTTGCATAGCGGGGGATCCGGGGCCAACGTCCTGACTTTC.

The chain links TRBV10-2 to TRBJ2-7; either TRBD1 or TRBD2 may supply D (6 bases each). Per germline, CDR1 WSHSY and CDR2 SAAADI. Trimming removed 7 bases from V and 5 bases from J, with 18 bases in between. This CDR3 has 14 residues. The CDR3 sequence is CASKELGGLDEQYF. As DNA, the CDR3 is TGCGCCAGCAAGGAGTTAGGGGGGCTGGACGAGCAGTACTTC.

This clonotype came up many times. In nucleotides, the CDR3 is TGTGCCAGCAGCATCACAGGGAACACTGAAGCTTTCTTT. This encodes CASSITGNTEAFF. This rearrangement joins TRBV5-5 to TRBJ1-1, with TRBD1 as a possible D gene (5 bases). The CDR3 has 13 residues. Trimming stripped 4 bases from V and 1 base from J, with 8 bases between. Germline CDR1 is SGHKS and CDR2 is YYEKEE (reference sequence).

The chain uses TRBV6-5 and TRBJ2-2, with D perhaps assigned TRBD1 or TRBD2 (5 bases each). Trimming left V 2 bases short and J 4 bases short, with 14 bases between. Per the germline V gene, CDR1 is MNHEY and CDR2 is SVGAGI. The CDR3 has 16 amino acids. The CDR3 spells CASSYTGQASTGELFF. The CDR3 nucleotides are TGTGCCAGCAGTTACACGGGGCAGGCGAGCACCGGGGAGCTGTTTTTT.

There are a few counts of this clonotype. The chain recombines TRBV27 with TRBJ2-1, with 9 bases matching TRBD1. The germline V gene encodes CDR1 MNHEY and CDR2 SMNVEV (reference sequence). The CDR3 totals 16 residues. V lost 4 bases, J lost 1 base, and 5 bases stayed unmatched. CDR3 sequence reads: CASSSGTGQSYNEQFF. The CDR3 DNA reads as TGTGCCAGCAGTTCCGGGACAGGGCAATCCTACAATGAGCAGTTCTTC.

This clonotype was seen just once. This rearrangement joins TRBV4-1 to TRBJ1-1; D is undetermined. The V gene lost 0 bases and the J gene lost 0 bases, with 8 bases spanning the gap. From germline, CDR1 is MGHRA and CDR2 YSYEKL. The CDR3 contains 15 residues. CDR3: CASSQEPGLNTEAFF. In DNA form, the CDR3 reads TGCGCCAGCAGCCAAGAGCCGGGGTTGAACACTGAAGCTTTCTTT.

The rearrangement uses TRBV7-8 and TRBJ1-2; 12 bases align to TRBD1. The CDR3 contains 14 residues. J lost 7 bases, V lost 4 bases, and 4 bases had no gene match. The germline V gene has CDR1 SGHVS and CDR2 FQNEAQ. The CDR3 sequence is CASSWGQGASGYTF. CDR3 DNA: TGTGCCAGCAGCTGGGGACAGGGGGCCTCTGGCTACACCTTC.

The table lists this clonotype with many counts. The chain recombines TRBV7-7 with TRBJ2-2; 10 bases are shared with TRBD2. V dropped 10 bases and J dropped 1; count of bases not matched to a gene: 9. The germline CDR1 and CDR2 sequences are SSHAT and FNYEAQ (reference sequence). CDR3 length: 16 amino acids. CDR3 in amino acids: CATIPLAGGNTGELFF. The CDR3 bases are TGTGCCACCATACCATTAGCGGGGGGGAACACCGGGGAGCTGTTTTTT. Full variable domain (missing parts from reference TRBV7-7 and TRBJ2-2): GAGVSQSPRYKVTKRGQDVTLRCDPISSHATLYWYQQALGQGPEFLTYFNYEAQPDKSGLPSDRFSAERPEGSISTLTIQRTEQRDSAMYRCATIPLAGGNTGELFFGEGSRLTVL.

The rearrangement joins TRBV28 to TRBJ2-3; 11 nucleotides match TRBD1. The CDR3 sequence is 15 residues long. CDR1 and CDR2 from the germline V gene are MDHEN and SYDVKM. V shed 7 bases, J shed 6 bases, and the junction held 9 bases outside the gene matches. This CDR3 reads CASTSRGTGGDTQYF. DNA for the CDR3: TGTGCCAGCACCTCGCGTGGGACAGGGGGGGATACGCAGTATTTT.

This clonotype occurred a few times. This chain uses TRBV6-5 with TRBJ1-1; no clear D. Trimming stripped 6 bases from V and 3 bases from J, with 17 bases between. Germline CDR1 reads MNHEY; CDR2 reads SVGAGI. The CDR3 totals 15 residues. CDR3 coding DNA: TGTGCCAGCAGAATAATTGGACTTACCTACACTGAAGCTTTCTTT. This sequence encodes CASRIIGLTYTEAFF.

This sequence joins TRBV5-1 and TRBJ2-3, with TRBD2 matching over 10 bases. V gave up 0 bases and J gave up 0 bases; unmatched junction bases: 7. The CDR3 spans 18 residues. Germline values: CDR1 SGHRS, CDR2 YFSETQ. CDR3 sequence (DNA): TGCGCCAGCAGCTTGGGTAGCGGGGGGCATACTAGCACAGATACGCAGTATTTT. Residues: CASSLGSGGHTSTDTQYF.

CDR3 in DNA: TGCGCCAGCAGCTGGGACAGGGCCGGGGAGCTGTTTTTT. Its protein is CASSWDRAGELFF. The chain is built from TRBV5-1 and TRBJ2-2; 9 bases are a match to TRBD1. Trimming removed 3 bases from V and 6 bases from J; junction bases left unmatched: 0. This CDR3 region has 13 residues. Germline V lookup: CDR1 SGHRS, CDR2 YFSETQ.

This sequence joins TRBV5-1 and TRBJ2-4; 8 nucleotides match TRBD1. V lost 4 bases, J lost 10 bases, and 7 bases stayed unmatched. CDR1 is SGHRS and CDR2 is YFSETQ in the germline V gene. The CDR3 is 13 amino acids. The CDR3 spells CASSVDRDGIQYF. The CDR3 DNA is TGCGCCAGCAGCGTGGACAGGGACGGGATTCAGTACTTC.

In this sample, this clonotype turned up many times. The chain couples TRBV2 to TRBJ2-6; 10 bases are a match to TRBD1. Germline values: CDR1 SNHLY, CDR2 FYNNEI. Trimming at V came to 3 bases and at J to 2 bases, leaving 1 base not matched to a gene. This CDR3 has 16 amino acids. CDR3 residues: CASSEGQGPGANVLTF. The CDR3, as DNA: TGTGCCAGCAGTGAGGGACAGGGGCCTGGGGCCAACGTCCTGACTTTC.